The 11 T cell receptor beta chains presented below share a single source sample, sequenced in a study of graft-versus-host responses after intestinal transplantation. Their specific antigens are unknown. Only in-frame clones appear in the TCRdb table, and some are missing; sequencing was by immunoSEQ multiplex PCR. Seen here are tens of thousands of clones, about 93% observed once, and the top ten hold around 0.49%. The starting material was unstimulated CD8+ T cells sorted from spleen or lymph node cells, obtained before intestinal transplant. The receptor set was obtained from a human donor who received an intestinal transplant.

About this clone itself: Relative to the germline gene, one junction end is altered; a read error may explain this. The V gene is TRBV6-6, the J gene TRBJ2-7; 7 bases align to TRBD2. The germline gives CDR1 MNHNY, CDR2 SVGAGI (reference sequence). The CDR3 is 12 residues long. The CDR3, as DNA: TGTGCCAGCAGTTACGGACAAAGCGGGGCCAGCTTC. Translated, it gives CASSYGQSGASF.

This clone was picked up one time. The V call is TRBV28, the J call TRBJ2-7; TRBD2 might be the D (6 bases). This CDR3 has 17 residues. Germline CDR1 is MDHEN and CDR2 is SYDVKM. Trimming removed 2 bases from V and 1 base from J, with 18 bases in between. For the CDR3, the DNA is TGTGCCAGCAGTTTAGTAATTCGGGCTAGCGAGTCCTACGAGCAGTACTTC. It encodes CASSLVIRASESYEQYF.

J is TRBJ2-7 and V is TRBV7-9, with 8 bases lining up with TRBD2. Germline trimming cut 5 bases from V and 7 bases from J; bases unmatched to any gene: 10. This CDR3 has 14 residues. Germline V gene sequence: CDR1 SEHNR, CDR2 FQNEAQ (reference sequence). CDR3 in amino acids: CASSAGGGGLEQYF. DNA of the CDR3: TGTGCCAGCAGCGCGGGAGGCGGGGGGCTTGAGCAGTACTTC.

V usage is TRBV7-7 and J usage is TRBJ2-5; 7 nucleotides match TRBD2. Germline V lookup: CDR1 SSHAT, CDR2 FNYEAQ (reference sequence). With V trimmed by 5 bases and J by 0 bases, 3 bases remained unmatched. The CDR3 runs to 14 residues. CDR3 sequence (DNA): TGTGCCAGCAGCCCCGGGGGGTACCAAGAGACCCAGTACTTC. It is translated as CASSPGGYQETQYF.

This clone was seen a single time. This chain links TRBV5-6 with TRBJ2-7; 7 nucleotides align to TRBD2. The CDR3 is 16 amino acids. Germline V gene sequence: CDR1 SGHDT, CDR2 YYEEEE. With V trimmed by 0 bases and J by 2 bases, 8 bases remained unmatched. In DNA, the CDR3 is TGTGCCAGCAGCTTGGCCCGGGGGGAGGTGGCCTACGAGCAGTACTTC. Translated, it gives CASSLARGEVAYEQYF.

The CDR3 reads CASMSTVLNTEAFF. The CDR3 bases are TGTGCCAGCATGTCAACAGTTCTAAACACTGAAGCTTTCTTT. This chain connects TRBV6-1 to TRBJ1-1, with unresolved D. The V gene's germline CDR1 is MNHNS and CDR2 SASEGT. CDR3 length: 14 amino acids. V lost 7 bases to trimming and J lost 2 bases, with 14 bases between them.

V and J are TRBV4-1 and TRBJ1-4; no reliable D call. Trimming stripped 4 bases from V and 10 bases from J, with 16 bases between. The length of the CDR3 is 14 residues. The V gene's germline CDR1 is MGHRA and CDR2 YSYEKL. The CDR3 coding sequence is TGCGCCAGCAGCCCCGTAGGCGCTGAGGGAAAACTGTTTTTT. Its protein product is CASSPVGAEGKLFF.

This chain links TRBV4-1 with TRBJ2-7; D call uncertain. The germline CDR1 and CDR2 sequences are MGHRA and YSYEKL. The CDR3 is 13 amino acids. V lost 1 base, J lost 3 bases, and 7 bases lay in between. CDR3 coding DNA: TGCGCCAGCAGCCAAGCTAGGAACTACGAGCAGTACTTC. Translation gives CASSQARNYEQYF.

The rearrangement joins TRBV11-3 to TRBJ1-1; D unresolved. Germline CDR1 is SGHNT and CDR2 is YENEEA. The germline V and J ends were trimmed by 5 bases and 1 base, with 8 bases remaining between them. The CDR3 loop spans 13 amino acids. The CDR3 sequence: CASSRRGNTEAFF. The CDR3 DNA reads as TGTGCCAGCAGCCGCCGGGGGAACACTGAAGCTTTCTTT.

CDR3 coding DNA: TGTGCCAGCAGCTTGTTCCGCGAGCAGTACTTC. Protein: CASSLFREQYF. V usage is TRBV5-6 and J usage is TRBJ2-7; no clear D. The V end lost 1 base, the J end lost 6 bases, and 5 bases lay between the germline ends. Germline-derived CDR1 and CDR2 are SGHDT and YYEEEE. The CDR3 totals 11 residues.

The rearrangement links TRBV5-6 to TRBJ2-1; TRBD1 matches at 9 bases. The CDR3 totals 17 residues. Germline lookup yields CDR1 SGHDT and CDR2 YYEEEE. With V trimmed by 4 bases and J by 3 bases, 11 bases remained unmatched. The CDR3 DNA reads TGTGCCAGCAGCCAAGACTCGGGACAGGGCCTCTACAATGAGCAGTTCTTC. The encoded protein is CASSQDSGQGLYNEQFF.